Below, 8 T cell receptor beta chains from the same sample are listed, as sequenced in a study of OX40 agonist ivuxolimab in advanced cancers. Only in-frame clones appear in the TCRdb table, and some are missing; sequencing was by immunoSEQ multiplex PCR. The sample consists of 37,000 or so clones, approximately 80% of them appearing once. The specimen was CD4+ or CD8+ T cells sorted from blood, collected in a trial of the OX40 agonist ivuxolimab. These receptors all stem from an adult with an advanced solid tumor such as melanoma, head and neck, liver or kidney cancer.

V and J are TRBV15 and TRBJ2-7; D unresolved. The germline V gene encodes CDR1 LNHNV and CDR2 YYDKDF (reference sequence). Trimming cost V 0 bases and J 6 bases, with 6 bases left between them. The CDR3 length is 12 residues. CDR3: CATSRDPGEQYF. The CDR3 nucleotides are TGTGCCACCAGCAGAGATCCGGGCGAGCAGTACTTC.

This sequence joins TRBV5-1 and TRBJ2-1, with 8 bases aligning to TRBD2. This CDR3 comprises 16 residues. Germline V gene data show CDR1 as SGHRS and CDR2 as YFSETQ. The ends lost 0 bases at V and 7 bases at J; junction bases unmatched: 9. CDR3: CASSLGGGLALNEQFF. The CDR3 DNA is TGCGCCAGCAGCTTGGGGGGAGGACTAGCATTAAATGAGCAGTTCTTC.

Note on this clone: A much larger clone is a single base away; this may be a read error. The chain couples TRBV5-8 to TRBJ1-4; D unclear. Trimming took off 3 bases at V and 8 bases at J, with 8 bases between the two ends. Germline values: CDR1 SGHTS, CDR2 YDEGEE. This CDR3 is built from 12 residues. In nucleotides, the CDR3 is TGTGCCAGCAGCTCGGGAGGGGAAAAACTGTTTTTT. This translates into CASSSGGEKLFF.

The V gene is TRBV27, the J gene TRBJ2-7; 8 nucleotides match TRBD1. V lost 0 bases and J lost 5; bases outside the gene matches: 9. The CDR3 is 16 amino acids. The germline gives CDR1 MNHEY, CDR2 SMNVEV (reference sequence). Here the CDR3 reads CASSLSFGQGGHEQYF. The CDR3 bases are TGTGCCAGCAGTTTATCGTTCGGACAGGGAGGCCACGAGCAGTACTTC.

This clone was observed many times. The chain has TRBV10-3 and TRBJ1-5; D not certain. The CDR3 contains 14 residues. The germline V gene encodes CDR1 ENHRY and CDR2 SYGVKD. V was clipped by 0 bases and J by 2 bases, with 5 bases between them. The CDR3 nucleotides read TGTGCCATCAGTGAGTCCTGGGGCAATCAGCCCCAGCATTTT. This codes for CAISESWGNQPQHF.

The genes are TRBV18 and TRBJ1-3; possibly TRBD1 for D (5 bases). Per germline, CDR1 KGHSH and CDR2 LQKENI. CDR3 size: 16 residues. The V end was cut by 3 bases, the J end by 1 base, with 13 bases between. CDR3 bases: TGTGCCAGCTCACCGTCGGGGGTTCTTTCTGGAAACACCATATATTTT. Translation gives CASSPSGVLSGNTIYF.

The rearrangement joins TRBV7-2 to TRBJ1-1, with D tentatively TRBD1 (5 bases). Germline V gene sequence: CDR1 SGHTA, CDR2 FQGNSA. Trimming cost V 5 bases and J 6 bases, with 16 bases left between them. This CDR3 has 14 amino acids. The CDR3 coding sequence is TGTGCCAGCAGCATCGGGACGACGACCTCTGAAGCTTTCTTT. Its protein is CASSIGTTTSEAFF.

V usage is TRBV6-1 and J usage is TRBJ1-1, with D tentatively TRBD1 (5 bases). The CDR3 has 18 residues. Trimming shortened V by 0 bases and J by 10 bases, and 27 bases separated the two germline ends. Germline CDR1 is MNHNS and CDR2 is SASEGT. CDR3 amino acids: CASSEAGQAVRVRFGAFF. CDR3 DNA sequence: TGTGCCAGCAGTGAAGCGGGGCAAGCAGTTCGAGTTCGGTTTGGAGCTTTCTTT.